This is a list of T cell receptor beta chains from one sample in a study of shared clonotypes between healthy human individuals. The method was immunoSEQ multiplex PCR; TCRdb's version includes in-frame clones alone and lacks a portion of them. The repertoire has hundreds of thousands of clones, approximately 77% of them found once; the top ten carry around 12%. The sequencing input was PBMCs. Receptors originate from a woman aged 40 to 50 in good health. Some clones in this sample may be carry-over from other donors' samples. Both conserved end residues are part of each CDR3. A D gene is named only where the DNA matches it firmly. Clone size is not always given. Where it is, it says once, few, many or a class for expanded clones.

d_call j_call v_call clone_size cdr3_nt cdr3_aa
- TRBJ2-3 TRBV29-1 - TGCAGCGTTGGTACGGGAGAATCGACAGATACGCAGTATTTT CSVGTGESTDTQYF
TRBD1 TRBJ2-2 TRBV5-6 few TGTGCCAGCAGTGTGACAGGGCGGACCACCGGGGAGCTGTTTTTT CASSVTGRTTGELFF
TRBD2 TRBJ2-5 TRBV6-5 - TGTGCCAGCAGTTACCTGGGAGGGGAGACCCAGTACTTC CASSYLGGETQYF
- TRBJ1-2 TRBV5-6 - TGTGCCAGCAGACTCAGGGGCTATGGCTACACCTTC CASRLRGYGYTF
- TRBJ1-2 TRBV4-1 - TGCGCCAGCAGCTATCAGGCCGTTAACTATGGCTACACCTTC CASSYQAVNYGYTF
TRBD2 TRBJ2-1 TRBV6-4 - TGTGCCAGCAGCCCTAGCGGGGGGCACAATGAGCAGTTCTTC CASSPSGGHNEQFF
- TRBJ1-3 TRBV5-6 - TGTGCCAGCAGCCGTGGCGGGGATTCCTCTGGAAACACCATATATTTT CASSRGGDSSGNTIYF
- TRBJ2-1 TRBV2 few TGTGCCAGCAGTGGGTACGAGGGAGTAAAGGAGTTCTTC CASSGYEGVKEFF
TRBD2 TRBJ2-2 TRBV19 - TGTGCCACCCGCCGGGGGGGCGAAGGCACCGGGGAGCTGTTTTTT CATRRGGEGTGELFF
TRBD2 TRBJ2-7 TRBV5-1 - TGCGCCAGCAGCTTGACCCCTTTAAACAGGGGACTAGCGGGAGACCCATGGTCCTACGAGCAGTACTTC CASSLTPLNRGLAGDPWSYEQYF
TRBD1 TRBJ1-4 TRBV30 - TGTGCCTGGAGTCGGCCAGGGGGTAGTGAAAAACTGTTTTTT CAWSRPGGSEKLFF
- TRBJ1-1 TRBV11-2 - TGTGCCAGCAGCTTTACATTCAGTAGGGGAGCTTTCTTT CASSFTFSRGAFF
- TRBJ2-2 TRBV6-5 many TGTGCCAGCAGCCGGGACATCACCGGGGAGCTGTTTTTT CASSRDITGELFF
TRBD2 TRBJ2-1 TRBV5-4 - TGTGCCAGCAGCAGAAAGACGGGACTAGCGGGAACCAATGAGCAGTTCTTC CASSRKTGLAGTNEQFF